The 18 T cell receptor beta chains presented below share a single source sample, sequenced in a study of brain metastases from non-small cell lung cancer. Generated by immunoSEQ multiplex PCR, the TCRdb table keeps only in-frame clones and is missing some. The sample gives roughly 1,600 clones, roughly 84% of which show up once; around 17% is in the top ten. Material for sequencing was primary lung tumor tissue. These receptors originate from a donor at least 40 years old with non-small cell lung cancer.

This clone was observed a single time. The CDR3: CASSKVSGQPQHF. CDR3 coding DNA: TGTGCCAGTAGTAAAGTTTCTGGACAGCCCCAGCATTTT. This chain connects TRBV19 to TRBJ1-5; D remains unclear. Per the germline V gene, CDR1 is LNHDA and CDR2 is SQIVND (reference sequence). Trimming pared 4 bases from V and 7 bases from J, leaving 11 bases between. The CDR3 extends over 13 amino acids.

V and J are TRBV10-3 and TRBJ2-7, with D possibly being TRBD2 (7 bases). This CDR3 region has 16 residues. Germline-derived CDR1 and CDR2 are ENHRY and SYGVKD. V was cut by 3 bases and J by 1 base, with 16 bases left in between. The CDR3 protein is CAISDHGGQGSYEQYF. Here the CDR3 DNA reads TGTGCCATCAGTGACCACGGGGGGCAGGGATCCTACGAGCAGTACTTC.

About this clone itself: Distinct nucleotide sequences in the sample also encode this CDR3. The V and J genes are TRBV6-5 and TRBJ2-5; possible D gene TRBD2, 6 bases. The CDR3 has 15 residues. Germline CDR1 MNHEY, CDR2 SVGAGI. V lost 10 bases and J lost 2, with 20 bases in between. Here the CDR3 reads CATKDGGVGQETQYF. For the CDR3, the DNA is TGTGCCACCAAGGACGGGGGAGTGGGGCAAGAGACCCAGTACTTC.

On this clone itself: Additional DNA sequences in this sample encode the identical CDR3. The genes are TRBV28 and TRBJ1-5, with 8 bases fitting TRBD1. Germline V lookup: CDR1 MDHEN, CDR2 SYDVKM. The CDR3 covers 17 residues. Unmatched junction bases numbered 15, after V lost 5 bases and J lost 6 bases. This CDR3 is CASSPGLDREGSQPQHF. The CDR3 DNA sequence: TGTGCCAGCAGTCCTGGTCTGGACAGGGAAGGCAGTCAGCCCCAGCATTTT.

V is TRBV30 and J is TRBJ2-3; 8 bases match TRBD2. Germline CDR1 is GTSNPN and CDR2 is SVGIG (reference sequence). V lost 3 bases to trimming and J lost 1 base; unmatched junction nucleotides: 9. The CDR3 runs 16 residues. The DNA of the CDR3 is TGTGCCTGGAGCCCCCGGGGGGGCCGTCGCACAGATACGCAGTATTTT. Its translation: CAWSPRGGRRTDTQYF.

The J gene is TRBJ1-2, the V gene TRBV24-1, with TRBD1 identical over 8 bases. This CDR3 is built from 14 residues. V trimming: 5 bases; J trimming: 4 bases; junction bases outside the gene matches: 5. Germline CDR1 and CDR2: KGHDR and SFDVKD. CDR3 residues: CATSGQGKSYGYTF. The CDR3 nucleotides read TGTGCCACCAGTGGACAGGGGAAGAGCTATGGCTACACCTTC.

About this clone: The same CDR3 also results from other DNA sequences found in this sample. V is TRBV7-2 and J is TRBJ1-4; D gene ambiguous. Trimming stripped 5 bases from V and 4 bases from J, with 11 bases between. Germline V gene sequence: CDR1 SGHTA, CDR2 FQGNSA. CDR3 length: 14 residues. CDR3 region: CASSPREFNEKLFF. As DNA, the CDR3 is TGTGCCAGCAGCCCACGAGAATTTAATGAAAAACTGTTTTTT.

In nucleotides, the CDR3 is TGTGCCACCAGTGATTCCGGGACAGGGGTTACTGAAGCTTTCTTT. Its translation is CATSDSGTGVTEAFF. The chain uses TRBV24-1 and TRBJ1-1, with 10 nucleotides matching TRBD1. Trimming removed 2 bases from V and 5 bases from J; junction bases left unmatched: 4. The germline CDR1 and CDR2 sequences are KGHDR and SFDVKD. The CDR3 has 15 amino acids.

The rearrangement uses TRBV20-1 and TRBJ1-1, with D possibly matching TRBD1 (5 bases). V was cut by 6 bases and J by 1 base, with 6 bases left in between. This CDR3 has 11 amino acids. From germline, CDR1 is DFQATT and CDR2 SNEGSKA (reference sequence). CDR3 sequence (DNA): TGCAGTGCGGGGCGGAACACTGAAGCTTTCTTT. Translation: CSAGRNTEAFF.

The CDR3 DNA is TGTGCCAGCTCACCCAGGGAAGAGACCCAGTACTTC. Its translation is CASSPREETQYF. The chain is built from TRBV18 and TRBJ2-5, with D perhaps matching TRBD1 (5 bases). CDR1 is KGHSH, CDR2 LQKENI, per germline. This CDR3 spans 12 amino acids. V dropped 3 bases and J dropped 3 bases, with 5 bases sitting between them.

The chain combines TRBV5-4 with TRBJ2-5, with a tentative D call TRBD2 (5 bases). Germline V gene lookup returns CDR1 SGHNT and CDR2 YYREEE (reference sequence). CDR3 length equals 14 residues. Deletions cut 2 bases from V and 5 bases from J, with 13 bases between. The CDR3 loop is CASSFPGVLETQYF. CDR3 coding DNA: TGTGCCAGCAGCTTCCCCGGGGTTTTGGAGACCCAGTACTTC.

This clone was counted once. V is TRBV2 and J is TRBJ2-3; D is perhaps TRBD2 (6 bases). The ends were cut back, 4 bases at V and 1 base at J, with 15 bases in the middle. The germline V gene encodes CDR1 SNHLY and CDR2 FYNNEI. This CDR3 comprises 16 residues. The CDR3 loop reads CASSVTGEERTDTQYF. In DNA form, the CDR3 reads TGTGCCAGCAGTGTAACGGGAGAAGAACGCACAGATACGCAGTATTTT.

This chain connects TRBV29-1 to TRBJ2-2, with 10 bases that match TRBD2. V gave up 6 bases and J gave up 1 base; unmatched junction bases: 5. Germline V lookup: CDR1 SQVTM, CDR2 ANQGSEA. The CDR3 extends over 15 amino acids. This chain's CDR3 is CSVGGLAVNTGELFF. The CDR3 DNA sequence: TGCAGCGTGGGTGGACTAGCGGTGAACACCGGGGAGCTGTTTTTT.

This clone was picked up one time. This chain joins TRBV3-1 (or the pseudogene TRBV3-2) and TRBJ2-2, with no clear D. Germline V lookup: CDR1 LGHDT, CDR2 YNNKEL (reference sequence). With 7 bases removed from V and 0 bases from J, the gap between germline ends came to 12 bases. There are 15 residues in the CDR3. The CDR3 DNA reads as TGTGCCAGCACAGTAAACTTCCCGAACACCGGGGAGCTGTTTTTT. It is translated as CASTVNFPNTGELFF.

Concerning this clone itself: A read error may produce the germline difference seen at one junction end. The genes are TRBV24-1 and TRBJ2-7, with 10 bases aligning to TRBD1. The CDR3 is made up of 16 amino acids. The germline V gene encodes CDR1 KGHDR and CDR2 SFDVKD. The CDR3, as DNA: TGTGCCACCAGTGAATCCGGGACAGGGGTGGCCTACGAGCAGTGCTTC. Translated: CATSESGTGVAYEQCF.

The gene calls are TRBV5-6 and TRBJ2-6; no reliable D call. Germline CDR1 reads SGHDT; CDR2 reads YYEEEE. The CDR3 has 15 amino acids. Trimming removed 0 bases from V and 2 bases from J, with 6 bases in between. The CDR3: CASSLEGPGANVLTF. The CDR3 bases are TGTGCCAGCAGCTTGGAAGGCCCTGGGGCCAACGTCCTGACTTTC.

The gene calls are TRBV9 and TRBJ1-3; D remains ambiguous. The CDR3 runs 16 residues. Germline loops: CDR1 SGDLS, CDR2 YYNGEE. Trimming cost V 4 bases and J 0 bases, with 14 bases left between them. The CDR3 reads CASSTGVWVSGNTIYF. The CDR3 DNA follows: TGTGCCAGCAGCACCGGGGTCTGGGTCTCTGGAAACACCATATATTTT. The entire variable domain, with the rest obtained from reference TRBV9 and TRBJ1-3, is as follows: DSGVTQTPKHLITATGQRVTLRCSPRSGDLSVYWYQQSLDQGLQFLIQYYNGEERAKGNILERFSAQQFPDLHSELNLSSLELGDSALYFCASSTGVWVSGNTIYFGEGSWLTVV.

The rearrangement joins TRBV4-3 to TRBJ2-1; the D call may be TRBD1 or TRBD2 (5 bases each). CDR1 LGHNA and CDR2 YSLEER come from the germline V gene. V shed 4 bases and J shed 13 bases, with 17 bases lying between them. CDR3 length equals 13 residues. This CDR3 reads CASSPTGQVAQFF. Here the CDR3 DNA reads TGCGCCAGCAGCCCCACGGGGCAGGTAGCACAGTTCTTC.